This is a list of T cell receptor beta chains from one sample in a study of control samples from healthy donors and cancer patients. The table came from immunoSEQ multiplex PCR; TCRdb's copy has only in-frame clones and leaves some out. The sample has fewer than 45,000 clones, roughly 90% seen once; the top ten hold roughly 20%. The sequenced material came from PBMCs. The receptors were gathered from a woman in her thirties or forties with head and neck cancer. Each CDR3 is given with its conserved first and last residue. Fields, in order: D gene, V gene, J gene, clone size, CDR3 DNA, CDR3 protein. A D gene is named only where the DNA matches it firmly. Only some rows state a clone size, as once, few, many or a class for expanded clones.

-	TRBV10-3	TRBJ2-5	-	TGTGCCATCAGTGAGTTAAGCGGAGGGGGACAAGAGACCCAGTACTTC	CAISELSGGGQETQYF
-	TRBV19	TRBJ2-3	-	TGTGCCAGTAGTATATCTGCAGGCACAGATACGCAGTATTTT	CASSISAGTDTQYF
-	TRBV24-1	TRBJ1-2	-	TGTGCCACCAGTGATTATACAGTTAACTATGGCTACACCTTC	CATSDYTVNYGYTF
-	TRBV5-6	TRBJ1-2	-	TGTGCCAGCAGCTTTTCCCCAGGGGACCAGAGGTACTATGGCTACACCTTC	CASSFSPGDQRYYGYTF
TRBD2	TRBV27	TRBJ2-5	-	TGTGCCAGCAGCCCGACTAGCGGTCAAGAGACCCAGTACTTC	CASSPTSGQETQYF
-	TRBV19	TRBJ2-3	once	TGTGCCAGTAGTATCCAAGATACGCAGTATTTT	CASSIQDTQYF
-	TRBV5-1	TRBJ2-3	-	TGCGCCAGCAGCTTGCGAGCTAGCACAGATACGCAGTATTTT	CASSLRASTDTQYF
-	TRBV6-6	TRBJ2-7	-	TGTGCCAGCAGTTACGGTGGAGCGTCGAATTACGAGCAGTACTTC	CASSYGGASNYEQYF
-	TRBV7-2	TRBJ2-7	-	TGTGCCAGCAGCTTAAAAGGTCGTGGATTCAGCTCCTACGAGCAGTACTTC	CASSLKGRGFSSYEQYF
-	TRBV12-2	TRBJ2-7	-	TGTGCAAGTCGCTTAGCGCGGCGGGAGAGGAATGAGCAGTACTTC	CASRLARRERNEQYF
-	TRBV9	TRBJ2-1	-	TGTGCCAGCAGCGTACAGACTCGGGGGGAGCAGTTCTTC	CASSVQTRGEQFF
-	TRBV5-4	TRBJ2-5	-	TGTGCCAGCAGCGCACAGGGACGTCAAGAGACCCAGTACTTC	CASSAQGRQETQYF
TRBD1	TRBV5-8	TRBJ1-5	-	TGTGCCAGCAGCCAAACCGGACAGGGGGCCGGTCAGCCCCAGCATTTT	CASSQTGQGAGQPQHF
-	TRBV9	TRBJ2-5	-	TGTGCCAGCAGCGTAGGAGTCGAAGAGACCCAGTACTTC	CASSVGVEETQYF
TRBD1	TRBV6-1	TRBJ1-2	-	TGTGCCAGCAGGGAATTACAGGGGGCGCCTACTTATGGCTACACCTTC	CASRELQGAPTYGYTF
TRBD2	TRBV5-5	TRBJ2-1	-	TGTGCCAGCACCTGGAGGCTAGCGGATTACAATGAGCAGTTCTTC	CASTWRLADYNEQFF
TRBD2	TRBV11-1	TRBJ2-7	-	TGTGCCAGCAGCACCGATGGGGGGGACGCAACCTACGAGCAGTACTTC	CASSTDGGDATYEQYF
TRBD2	TRBV27	TRBJ2-5	-	TGTGCCAGCAGTCTAGCGGGAGACGGTGAGACCCAGTACTTC	CASSLAGDGETQYF
TRBD1	TRBV5-1	TRBJ1-4	-	TGCGCCAGCAGTCCCGGACAGGGCACCCTGGCTGAGAAACTGTTTTTT	CASSPGQGTLAEKLFF
-	TRBV5-1	TRBJ2-1	-	TGCGCCAGCAGCCGGACAACCCCTTCCTACAATGAGCAGTTCTTC	CASSRTTPSYNEQFF
TRBD1	TRBV6-5	TRBJ2-7	-	TGTGCCAGCAGTTACACAGGGGTTTCCTACGAGCAGTACTTC	CASSYTGVSYEQYF
TRBD1	TRBV19	TRBJ2-7	-	TGTGCCAGTAGTATAAAAGGACAGGGGCCCTCCTACGAGCAGTACTTC	CASSIKGQGPSYEQYF
TRBD1	TRBV18	TRBJ1-3	-	TGTGCCAGCTCAAGGGGACAGGCCACCTCTGGAAACACCATATATTTT	CASSRGQATSGNTIYF
-	TRBV6-2/TRBV6-3	TRBJ2-5	-	TGTGCCAGCAGTACAGCGGGCGCCCAAGAGACCCAGTACTTC	CASSTAGAQETQYF
-	TRBV5-4	TRBJ2-3	-	TGTGCCAGCAGCTTGTGGGCTGTAGGGACAGATACGCAGTATTTT	CASSLWAVGTDTQYF
TRBD1	TRBV5-8	TRBJ2-1	-	TGTGCCAGCAGAACCGGGACAGGGGGATACAATGAGCAGTTCTTC	CASRTGTGGYNEQFF
TRBD1	TRBV6-1	TRBJ2-1	once	TGTGCCAGCAGTGAAGGGGGACAGTACAATGAGCAGTTCTTC	CASSEGGQYNEQFF
-	TRBV7-2	TRBJ1-4	-	TGTGCCAGCAGCCCAGTTGCAACTAATGAAAAACTGTTTTTT	CASSPVATNEKLFF
TRBD2	TRBV2	TRBJ2-3	once	TGTGCCAGCAGCGGAGCGACCGGGACTACCTCTCTGTATACGCAGTATTTT	CASSGATGTTSLYTQYF